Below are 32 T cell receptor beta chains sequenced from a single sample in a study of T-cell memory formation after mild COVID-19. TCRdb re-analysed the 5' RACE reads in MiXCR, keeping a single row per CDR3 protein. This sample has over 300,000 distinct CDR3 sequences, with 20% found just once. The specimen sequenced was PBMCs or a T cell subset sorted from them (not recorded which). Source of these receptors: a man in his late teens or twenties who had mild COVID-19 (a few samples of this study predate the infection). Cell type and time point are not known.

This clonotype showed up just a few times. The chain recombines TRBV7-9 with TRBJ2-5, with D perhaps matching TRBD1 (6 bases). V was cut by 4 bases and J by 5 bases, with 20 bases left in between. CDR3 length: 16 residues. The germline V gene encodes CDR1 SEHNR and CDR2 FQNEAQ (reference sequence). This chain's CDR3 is CASSSSGTLQGETQYF. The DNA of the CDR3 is TGTGCCAGCAGCTCTTCCGGGACGCTTCAGGGGGAGACCCAGTACTTC.

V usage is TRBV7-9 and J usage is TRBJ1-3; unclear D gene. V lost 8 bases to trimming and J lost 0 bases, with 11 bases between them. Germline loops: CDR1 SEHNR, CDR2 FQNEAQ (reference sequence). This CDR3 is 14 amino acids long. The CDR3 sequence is CASGFTDSGNTIYF. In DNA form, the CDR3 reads TGTGCCAGCGGGTTTACCGACTCTGGAAACACCATATATTTT.

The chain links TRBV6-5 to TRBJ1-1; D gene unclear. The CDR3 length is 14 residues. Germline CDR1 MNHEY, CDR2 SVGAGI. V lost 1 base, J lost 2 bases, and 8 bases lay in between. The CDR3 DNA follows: TGTGCCAGCAGTTACTATGAGGGAAACACTGAAGCTTTCTTT. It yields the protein CASSYYEGNTEAFF.

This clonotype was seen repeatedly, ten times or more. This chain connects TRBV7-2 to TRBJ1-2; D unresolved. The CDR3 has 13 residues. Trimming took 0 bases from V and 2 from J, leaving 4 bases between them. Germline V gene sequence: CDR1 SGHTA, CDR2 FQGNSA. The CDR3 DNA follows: TGTGCCAGCAGCTTAGCGGAAAACTATGGCTACACCTTC. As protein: CASSLAENYGYTF.

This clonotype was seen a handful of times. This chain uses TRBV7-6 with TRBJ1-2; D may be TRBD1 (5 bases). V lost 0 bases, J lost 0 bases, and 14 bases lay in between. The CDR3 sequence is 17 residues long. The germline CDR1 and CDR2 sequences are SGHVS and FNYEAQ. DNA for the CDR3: TGTGCCAGCAGCTTAGCGAGAGGGGCTCCAGCTAACTATGGCTACACCTTC. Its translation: CASSLARGAPANYGYTF.

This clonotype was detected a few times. CDR3 amino acids: CASSFRTSQETQYF. The CDR3 DNA follows: TGTGCCAGCAGCTTTAGGACTAGCCAAGAGACCCAGTACTTC. The V and J genes are TRBV7-2 and TRBJ2-5; TRBD2 matches 7 bases. This CDR3 spans 14 amino acids. Trimming took 3 bases from V and 1 from J; bases not matched to a gene: 2. Germline loops: CDR1 SGHTA, CDR2 FQGNSA.

The CDR3 protein is CSVGGQGGQPQHF. Here the CDR3 DNA reads TGCAGCGTCGGCGGACAGGGCGGTCAGCCCCAGCATTTT. V usage is TRBV29-1 and J usage is TRBJ1-5; TRBD1 matches 8 bases. V shed 6 bases and J 6 bases; nucleotides not matched to a gene: 7. CDR1 SQVTM and CDR2 ANQGSEA come from the germline V gene. The CDR3 contains 13 residues.

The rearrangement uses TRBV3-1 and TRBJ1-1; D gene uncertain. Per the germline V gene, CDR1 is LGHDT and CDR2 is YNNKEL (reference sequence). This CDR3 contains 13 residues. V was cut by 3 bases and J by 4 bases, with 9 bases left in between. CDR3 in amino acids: CASSQVEATEAFF. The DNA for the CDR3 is TGTGCCAGCAGCCAGGTCGAGGCCACTGAAGCTTTCTTT.

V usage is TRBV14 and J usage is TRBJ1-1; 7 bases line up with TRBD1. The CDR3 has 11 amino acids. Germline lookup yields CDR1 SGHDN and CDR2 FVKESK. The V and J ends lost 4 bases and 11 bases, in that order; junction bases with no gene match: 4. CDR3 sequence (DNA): TGTGCCAGCAGCCGGGGACAGATGGCTTTCTTT. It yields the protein CASSRGQMAFF.

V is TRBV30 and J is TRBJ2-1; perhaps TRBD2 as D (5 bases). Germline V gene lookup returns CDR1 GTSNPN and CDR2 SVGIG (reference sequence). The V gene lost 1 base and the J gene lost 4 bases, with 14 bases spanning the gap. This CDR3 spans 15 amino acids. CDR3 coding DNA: TGTGCCTGGAGTGGGGGTCGGGGATCATACAATGAGCAGTTCTTC. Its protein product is CAWSGGRGSYNEQFF.

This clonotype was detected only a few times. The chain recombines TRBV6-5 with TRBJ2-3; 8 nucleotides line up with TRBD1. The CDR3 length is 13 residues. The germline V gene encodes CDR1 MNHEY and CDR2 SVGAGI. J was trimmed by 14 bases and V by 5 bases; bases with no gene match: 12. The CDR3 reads CASSPSDRAIWYF. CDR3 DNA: TGTGCCAGCAGTCCGTCGGACAGGGCGATATGGTATTTT.

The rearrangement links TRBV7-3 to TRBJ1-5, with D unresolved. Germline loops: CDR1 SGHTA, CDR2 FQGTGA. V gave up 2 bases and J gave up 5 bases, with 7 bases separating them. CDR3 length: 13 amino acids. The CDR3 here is CASSLYGDQPQHF. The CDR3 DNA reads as TGTGCCAGCAGCTTATACGGGGATCAGCCCCAGCATTTT. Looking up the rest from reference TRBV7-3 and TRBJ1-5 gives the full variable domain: GAGVSQTPSNKVTEKGKYVELRCDPISGHTALYWYRQSLGQGPEFLIYFQGTGAADDSGLPNDRFFAVRPEGSVSTLKIQRTERGDSAVYLCASSLYGDQPQHFGDGTRLSIL.

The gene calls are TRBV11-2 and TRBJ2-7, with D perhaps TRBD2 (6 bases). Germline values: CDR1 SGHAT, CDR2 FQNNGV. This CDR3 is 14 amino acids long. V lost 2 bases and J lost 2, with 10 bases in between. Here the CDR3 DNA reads TGTGCCAGCAGCTTAAGCGGGTTCCCCTACGAGCAGTACGTC. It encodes CASSLSGFPYEQYV.

In DNA, the CDR3 is TGTGCCAGCAGAGATCAAGGGGAGACCCAGTACTTC. It codes for CASRDQGETQYF. The V and J genes are TRBV2 and TRBJ2-5; the D is unclear. The CDR3 runs to 12 residues. V dropped 6 bases and J dropped 5 bases, with 10 bases sitting between them. Germline V gene lookup returns CDR1 SNHLY and CDR2 FYNNEI.

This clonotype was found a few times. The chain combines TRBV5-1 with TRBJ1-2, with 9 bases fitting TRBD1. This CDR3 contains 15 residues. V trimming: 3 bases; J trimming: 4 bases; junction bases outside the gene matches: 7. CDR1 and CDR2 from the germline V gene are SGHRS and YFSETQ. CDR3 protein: CASSSLTGGTYGYTF. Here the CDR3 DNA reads TGCGCCAGCAGCTCGCTGACAGGGGGTACCTATGGCTACACCTTC.

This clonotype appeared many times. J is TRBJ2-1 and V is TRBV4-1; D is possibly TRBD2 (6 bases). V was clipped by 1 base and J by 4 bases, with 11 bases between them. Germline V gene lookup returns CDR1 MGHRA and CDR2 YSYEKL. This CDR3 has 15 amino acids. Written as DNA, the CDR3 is TGCGCCAGCAGCCAAGCGGGGGTATCTTACAATGAGCAGTTCTTC. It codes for CASSQAGVSYNEQFF.

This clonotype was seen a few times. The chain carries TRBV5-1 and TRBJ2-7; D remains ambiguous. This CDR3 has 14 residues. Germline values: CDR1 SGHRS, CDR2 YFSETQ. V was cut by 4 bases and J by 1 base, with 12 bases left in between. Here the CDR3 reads CASSPTSGSYEQYV. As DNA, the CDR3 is TGCGCCAGCAGCCCCACGAGTGGTTCCTACGAGCAGTACGTC.

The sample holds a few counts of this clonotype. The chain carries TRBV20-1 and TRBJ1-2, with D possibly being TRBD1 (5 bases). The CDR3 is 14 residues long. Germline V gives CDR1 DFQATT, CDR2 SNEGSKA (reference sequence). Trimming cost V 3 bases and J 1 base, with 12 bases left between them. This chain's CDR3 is CSASGGWNNYGYTF. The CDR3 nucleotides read TGCAGTGCTAGTGGGGGTTGGAATAACTATGGCTACACCTTC.

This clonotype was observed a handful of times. CDR3 amino acids: CASSPMGYQETQYF. CDR3 in DNA: TGTGCCAGCTCACCAATGGGTTACCAAGAGACCCAGTACTTC. The genes are TRBV18 and TRBJ2-5; D unresolved. This CDR3 region has 14 residues. The ends were cut back, 2 bases at V and 0 bases at J, with 7 bases in the middle. From germline, CDR1 is KGHSH and CDR2 LQKENI.

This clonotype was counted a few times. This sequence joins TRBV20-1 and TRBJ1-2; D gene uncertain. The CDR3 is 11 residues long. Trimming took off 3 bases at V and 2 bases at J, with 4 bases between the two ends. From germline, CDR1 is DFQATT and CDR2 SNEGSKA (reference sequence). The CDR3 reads CSASGNYGYTF. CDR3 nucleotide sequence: TGCAGTGCTAGCGGGAACTATGGCTACACCTTC.

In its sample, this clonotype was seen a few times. Here the CDR3 reads CASSYDGLAGDQETQYF. Here the CDR3 DNA reads TGTGCCAGCAGCTACGATGGGCTAGCGGGGGACCAAGAGACCCAGTACTTC. The chain couples TRBV11-2 to TRBJ2-5; TRBD2 agrees at 10 bases. The CDR3 runs 17 residues. Germline V gene sequence: CDR1 SGHAT, CDR2 FQNNGV. Germline trimming cut 4 bases from V and 0 bases from J; bases unmatched to any gene: 8. Full variable domain (missing parts from reference TRBV11-2 and TRBJ2-5): EAGVAQSPRYKIIEKRQSVAFWCNPISGHATLYWYQQILGQGPKLLIQFQNNGVVDDSQLPKDRFSAERLKGVDSTLKIQPAKLEDSAVYLCASSYDGLAGDQETQYFGPGTRLLVL.

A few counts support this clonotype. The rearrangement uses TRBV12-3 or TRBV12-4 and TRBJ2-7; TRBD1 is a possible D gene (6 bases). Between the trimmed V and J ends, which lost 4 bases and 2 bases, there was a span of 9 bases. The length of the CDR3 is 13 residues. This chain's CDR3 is CASSSDSPYEQYF. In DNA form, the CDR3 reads TGTGCCAGCAGTTCGGACAGCCCCTACGAGCAGTACTTC.

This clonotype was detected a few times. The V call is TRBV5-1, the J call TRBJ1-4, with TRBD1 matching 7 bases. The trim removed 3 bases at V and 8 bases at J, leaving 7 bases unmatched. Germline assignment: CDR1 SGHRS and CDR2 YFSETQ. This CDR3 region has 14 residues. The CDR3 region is CASSYGTVREKLFF. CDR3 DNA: TGCGCCAGCAGCTACGGGACAGTGAGGGAAAAACTGTTTTTT.

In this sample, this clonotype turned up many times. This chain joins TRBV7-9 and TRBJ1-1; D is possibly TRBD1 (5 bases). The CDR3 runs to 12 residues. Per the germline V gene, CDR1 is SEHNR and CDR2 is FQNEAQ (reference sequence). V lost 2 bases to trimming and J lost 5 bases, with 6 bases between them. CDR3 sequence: CASSLSGTEAFF. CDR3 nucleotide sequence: TGTGCCAGCAGCTTATCAGGGACTGAAGCTTTCTTT.

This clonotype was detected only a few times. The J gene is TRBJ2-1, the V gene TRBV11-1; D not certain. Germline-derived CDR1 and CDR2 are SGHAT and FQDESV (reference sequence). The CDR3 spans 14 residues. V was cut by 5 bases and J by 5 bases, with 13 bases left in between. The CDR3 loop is CASSPRTDHNEQFF. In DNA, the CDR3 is TGTGCCAGCAGCCCCCGGACCGATCACAATGAGCAGTTCTTC.

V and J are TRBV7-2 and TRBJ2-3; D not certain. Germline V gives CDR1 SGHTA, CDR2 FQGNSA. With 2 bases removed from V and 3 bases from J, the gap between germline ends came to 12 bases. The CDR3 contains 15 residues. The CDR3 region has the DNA TGTGCCAGCAGCTTACAAGGTCATCCGACAGATACGCAGTATTTT. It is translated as CASSLQGHPTDTQYF.

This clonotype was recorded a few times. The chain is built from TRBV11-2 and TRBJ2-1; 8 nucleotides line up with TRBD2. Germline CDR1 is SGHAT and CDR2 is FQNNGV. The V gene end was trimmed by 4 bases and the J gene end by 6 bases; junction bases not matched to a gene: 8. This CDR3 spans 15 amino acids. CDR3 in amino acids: CASSSPREGGNEQFF. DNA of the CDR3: TGTGCCAGCAGCTCCCCTCGGGAGGGTGGCAATGAGCAGTTCTTC.

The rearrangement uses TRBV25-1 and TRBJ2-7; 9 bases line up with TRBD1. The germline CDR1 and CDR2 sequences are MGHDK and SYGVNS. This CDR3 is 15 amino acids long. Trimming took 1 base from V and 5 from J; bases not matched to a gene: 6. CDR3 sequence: CASSESGTGIHEQYF. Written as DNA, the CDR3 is TGTGCCAGCAGTGAATCCGGGACAGGGATCCACGAGCAGTACTTC.

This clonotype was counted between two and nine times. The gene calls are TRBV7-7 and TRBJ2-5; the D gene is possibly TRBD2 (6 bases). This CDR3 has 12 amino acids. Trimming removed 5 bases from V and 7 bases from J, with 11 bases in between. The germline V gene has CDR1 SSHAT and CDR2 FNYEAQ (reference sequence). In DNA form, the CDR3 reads TGTGCCAGCAGCCCGGAGGGCATGACCCAGTACTTC. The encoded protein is CASSPEGMTQYF.

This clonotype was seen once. CDR3 protein: CSARLFNTGELFF. CDR3 DNA: TGCAGTGCTAGGCTGTTTAACACCGGGGAGCTGTTTTTT. J is TRBJ2-2 and V is TRBV20-1; D uncertain. Germline V gene lookup returns CDR1 DFQATT and CDR2 SNEGSKA (reference sequence). The V and J ends lost 3 bases and 2 bases respectively, with 7 bases between them. The CDR3 contains 13 residues.

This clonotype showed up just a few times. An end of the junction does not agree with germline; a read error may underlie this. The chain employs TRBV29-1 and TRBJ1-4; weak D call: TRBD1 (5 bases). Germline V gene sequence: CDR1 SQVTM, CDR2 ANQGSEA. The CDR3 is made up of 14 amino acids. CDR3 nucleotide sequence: TGCAGCGTTGAAGCGATCGGGGCTAAAGAAAAACTGTTTTTT. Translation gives CSVEAIGAKEKLFF.

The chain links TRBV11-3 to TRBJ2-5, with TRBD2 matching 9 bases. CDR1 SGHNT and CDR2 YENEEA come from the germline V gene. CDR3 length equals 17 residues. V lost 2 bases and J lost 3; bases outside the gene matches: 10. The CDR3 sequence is CASSLNPGLAGKETQYF. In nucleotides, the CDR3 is TGTGCCAGCAGCTTAAATCCCGGGCTAGCGGGGAAAGAGACCCAGTACTTC.